The 32 T cell receptor beta chains presented below share a single source sample, sequenced in a study of blood T cell repertoires in COVID-19. Profiling relied on immunoSEQ multiplex PCR, and the TCRdb table lists in-frame clones only, not all of them. Of 25,000 to 35,000 clones listed, about 78% are singletons. The specimen was peripheral blood. All receptors derive from a man aged 80 or over with acute or convalescent COVID-19.

This clone was seen more than once but under ten times. CDR3 loop: CSASMSGQGLRGYGYTF. The DNA of the CDR3 is TGCAGTGCTAGTATGTCGGGACAGGGGCTTCGAGGCTATGGCTACACCTTC. V usage is TRBV20-1 and J usage is TRBJ1-2, with 10 bases lining up with TRBD1. The germline V gene encodes CDR1 DFQATT and CDR2 SNEGSKA (reference sequence). Trimming cost V 3 bases and J 4 bases; bases outside gene matches: 14. This CDR3 has 17 amino acids.

V is TRBV27 and J is TRBJ2-6; D gene unclear. The V and J ends lost 2 bases and 2 bases respectively, with 13 bases between them. The CDR3 runs to 17 residues. Germline V CDR1 and CDR2: MNHEY, SMNVEV (reference sequence). CDR3 bases: TGTGCCAGCAGTTTAAGTATAATAGAGGCTGGGGCCAACGTCCTGACTTTC. Amino acid sequence: CASSLSIIEAGANVLTF.

The CDR3 sequence: CASRDTTGRTDTQYF. The CDR3 DNA sequence: TGTGCCAGCAGAGACACGACAGGGCGCACAGATACGCAGTATTTT. The chain employs TRBV6-6 and TRBJ2-3, with 7 nucleotides matching TRBD1. Germline V gene sequence: CDR1 MNHNY, CDR2 SVGAGI (reference sequence). The CDR3 has 15 residues. V lost 6 bases to trimming and J lost 1 base; unmatched junction nucleotides: 7.

Concerning this clone itself: The junction shows a germline mismatch at one end, possibly a read error. The CDR3 protein is CASSQEDSIDTQYF. CDR3 DNA: TGTGCCAGCAGCCAAGAGGACAGCATAGATACGCAGTATTTT. This chain connects TRBV3-1 (or the pseudogene TRBV3-2) to TRBJ2-3; possible D gene TRBD1, 6 bases. Per germline, CDR1 LGHDT and CDR2 YNNKEL (reference sequence). CDR3 length: 14 amino acids.

The genes are TRBV6-5 and TRBJ2-5; TRBD2 matches 15 bases. V gave up 8 bases and J gave up 4 bases; unmatched junction bases: 2. The CDR3 extends over 14 amino acids. CDR1 is MNHEY, CDR2 SVGAGI, per germline. CDR3 sequence: CASGTSGGLETQYF. The CDR3 DNA sequence: TGTGCCAGCGGGACTAGCGGGGGGTTAGAGACCCAGTACTTC.

The rearrangement joins TRBV4-3 to TRBJ2-7; TRBD1 is a possible D gene (6 bases). Germline V CDR1 and CDR2: LGHNA, YSLEER. V lost 0 bases and J 5 bases, leaving 14 bases between the germline ends. The CDR3 consists of 15 residues. This chain's CDR3 is CASSQDGQGFNEQYF. The CDR3 bases are TGCGCCAGCAGCCAAGACGGGCAGGGGTTCAACGAGCAGTACTTC.

The V call is TRBV2, the J call TRBJ2-5; 12 nucleotides line up with TRBD1. The CDR3 sequence is 15 residues long. J was trimmed by 7 bases and V by 4 bases; bases with no gene match: 7. Germline CDR1 is SNHLY and CDR2 is FYNNEI. This chain's CDR3 is CASSGGQGALATQYF. For the CDR3, the DNA is TGTGCCAGCAGTGGGGGACAGGGGGCATTGGCGACCCAGTACTTC.

DNA of the CDR3: TGCAGCGCTACTAGCGGGGGTCGCACAGATACGCAGTATTTT. Its protein is CSATSGGRTDTQYF. The chain is built from TRBV29-1 and TRBJ2-3, with 11 nucleotides matching TRBD2. CDR1 SQVTM and CDR2 ANQGSEA come from the germline V gene. With V trimmed by 7 bases and J by 1 base, 4 bases remained unmatched. The CDR3 is made up of 14 amino acids.

Judged by abundance, this clone is medium-sized (0.01 to 0.1%). The gene calls are TRBV5-1 and TRBJ2-7; possible D gene TRBD2, 5 bases. The V end lost 4 bases, the J end lost 0 bases, and 11 bases lay between the germline ends. Germline CDR1 SGHRS, CDR2 YFSETQ. This CDR3 has 14 residues. This chain's CDR3 is CASSPGVDSYEQYF. Written as DNA, the CDR3 is TGCGCCAGCAGCCCCGGGGTTGACTCCTACGAGCAGTACTTC.

V and J are TRBV5-5 and TRBJ1-5, with TRBD1 as a possible D gene (6 bases). CDR3 length equals 15 residues. V lost 1 base, J lost 3 bases, and 11 bases lay in between. Germline loops: CDR1 SGHKS, CDR2 YYEKEE (reference sequence). The CDR3 loop reads CASSLLYRDNQPQHF. The CDR3 nucleotides are TGTGCCAGCAGCTTGTTGTACAGGGACAATCAGCCCCAGCATTTT.

The chain links TRBV7-6 to TRBJ2-3, with 8 bases identical to TRBD1. Losses at the gene ends were 5 bases for V and 6 bases for J; bases not matched to a gene: 7. The CDR3 runs to 14 residues. Germline CDR1 reads SGHVS; CDR2 reads FNYEAQ. This CDR3 is CASSPGQGRDTQYF. DNA for the CDR3: TGTGCCAGCAGCCCCGGACAGGGAAGGGATACGCAGTATTTT.

The rearrangement links TRBV7-2 to TRBJ2-2, with D perhaps matching TRBD2 (5 bases). The length of the CDR3 is 16 residues. Germline CDR1 SGHTA, CDR2 FQGNSA. V lost 3 bases to trimming and J lost 4 bases, with 15 bases between them. The DNA of the CDR3 is TGTGCCAGCAGCTTTCCCTCGGTCGCGGGCACCGGGGAGCTGTTTTTT. Translation: CASSFPSVAGTGELFF.

The chain has TRBV4-2 and TRBJ2-3; weak D call: TRBD2 (6 bases). Trimming took off 1 base at V and 4 bases at J, with 12 bases between the two ends. This CDR3 is built from 15 residues. Germline V gives CDR1 LGHNA, CDR2 YNFKEQ. CDR3 in DNA: TGTGCCAGCAGCCAAGGAGGCGGGGACCCAGATACGCAGTATTTT. Amino acid sequence: CASSQGGGDPDTQYF.

The V and J genes are TRBV6-2 or TRBV6-3 and TRBJ1-4, with TRBD1 identical over 10 bases. CDR1 and CDR2 (germline): MNHEY, SVGEGT. With 5 bases clipped from V and 8 bases from J, the junction kept 5 bases outside the gene matches. The CDR3 extends over 14 amino acids. The DNA for the CDR3 is TGTGCCAGCAGTCGACAGGGGGCAGGCGAAAAACTGTTTTTT. It translates to CASSRQGAGEKLFF.

The rearrangement uses TRBV4-1 and TRBJ1-2; D might be TRBD1 (6 bases). The CDR3 is 14 amino acids. Germline CDR1 MGHRA, CDR2 YSYEKL. The ends were cut back, 1 base at V and 7 bases at J, with 13 bases in the middle. The CDR3 DNA is TGCGCCAGCAGCCAAGTCGGGGGGGCGGTTGGCTACACCTTC. Translation gives CASSQVGGAVGYTF.

The V call is TRBV5-6, the J call TRBJ1-1; 8 nucleotides line up with TRBD1. The CDR3 runs to 16 residues. In germline, CDR1 is SGHDT, CDR2 YYEEEE. Trimming removed 4 bases from V and 0 bases from J; junction bases left unmatched: 8. The CDR3 here is CASSRPGQVMNTEAFF. The CDR3 DNA follows: TGTGCCAGCAGCCGTCCGGGACAGGTTATGAACACTGAAGCTTTCTTT.

The chain uses TRBV27 and TRBJ2-4; TRBD2 matches at 8 bases. The CDR3 sequence is 16 residues long. Germline V gene sequence: CDR1 MNHEY, CDR2 SMNVEV (reference sequence). The V segment lost 5 bases and the J segment 8 bases; nucleotides outside the gene matches: 14. The chain's CDR3 is CASSPRRDTGGDIQYF. DNA of the CDR3: TGTGCCAGCAGTCCCCGCCGGGACACGGGAGGGGACATTCAGTACTTC.

In its sample, this clone was seen once. The genes are TRBV18 and TRBJ1-5; 9 nucleotides match TRBD1. The germline V gene has CDR1 KGHSH and CDR2 LQKENI. V shed 6 bases and J 1 base; nucleotides not matched to a gene: 7. The CDR3 length is 16 residues. CDR3 DNA sequence: TGTGCCAGCTCCCCAGACAGGGGGAACAGCAATCAGCCCCAGCATTTT. It translates to CASSPDRGNSNQPQHF.

The rearrangement uses TRBV7-9 and TRBJ2-4; D may be TRBD2 (6 bases). Germline V CDR1 and CDR2: SEHNR, FQNEAQ (reference sequence). This CDR3 is built from 14 residues. CDR3 loop: CGRQGGFSKNIQYF. In nucleotides, the CDR3 is TGTGGGAGGCAGGGAGGCTTTTCCAAAAACATTCAGTACTTC.

Written as DNA, the CDR3 is TGTGCCAGCAGCCTCACGATGACAGGCTACGAGCAGTACTTC. It yields the protein CASSLTMTGYEQYF. The rearrangement uses TRBV11-2 and TRBJ2-7, with D maybe TRBD1 (6 bases). The CDR3 covers 14 residues. Between the trimmed V and J ends, which lost 5 bases and 3 bases, there was a span of 14 bases. The germline V gene has CDR1 SGHAT and CDR2 FQNNGV. The variable domain in full, completed from reference TRBV11-2 and TRBJ2-7, reads EAGVAQSPRYKIIEKRQSVAFWCNPISGHATLYWYQQILGQGPKLLIQFQNNGVVDDSQLPKDRFSAERLKGVDSTLKIQPAKLEDSAVYLCASSLTMTGYEQYFGPGTRLTVT.

This clone has just a few counts. This chain joins TRBV2 and TRBJ2-7; D may be TRBD1 (5 bases). V dropped 2 bases and J dropped 5 bases, with 10 bases sitting between them. Per the germline V gene, CDR1 is SNHLY and CDR2 is FYNNEI. This CDR3 region has 13 residues. The CDR3 bases are TGTGCCAGCAGTGAAAGGGGCAGGGACGAGCAGTACTTC. Translating gives CASSERGRDEQYF.

This clone turned up a few times. This chain links TRBV18 with TRBJ2-6; 7 positions match TRBD2. Germline V gene data show CDR1 as KGHSH and CDR2 as LQKENI. The CDR3 sequence is 19 residues long. With V trimmed by 3 bases and J by 0 bases, 11 bases remained unmatched. The DNA of the CDR3 is TGTGCCAGCTCACCGGGATTGGGGAGCGGGATCTCTGGGGCCAACGTCCTGACTTTC. Protein product: CASSPGLGSGISGANVLTF.

This chain connects TRBV5-8 to TRBJ2-7; D might be TRBD1 (5 bases). This CDR3 spans 13 amino acids. The V end lost 2 bases, the J end lost 7 bases, and 13 bases lay between the germline ends. Germline loops: CDR1 SGHTS, CDR2 YDEGEE. In DNA form, the CDR3 reads TGTGCCAGCAGCTTAGCCAGGGTTGGGGAGCAGTACTTC. Amino acid sequence: CASSLARVGEQYF. Full variable domain (remainder filled in from reference TRBV5-8 and TRBJ2-7): EAGVTQSPTHLIKTRGQQATLRCSPISGHTSVYWYQQALGLGLQFLLWYDEGEERNRGNFPPRFSGRQFPNYSSELNVNALELEDSALYLCASSLARVGEQYFGPGTRLTVT.

The V call is TRBV11-3, the J call TRBJ2-2; possible D gene TRBD1, 5 bases. CDR3 length equals 15 residues. Germline V lookup: CDR1 SGHNT, CDR2 YENEEA. V lost 2 bases and J 5 bases, leaving 12 bases between the germline ends. The CDR3 loop reads CASSLLGVETGELFF. Written as DNA, the CDR3 is TGTGCCAGCAGCTTACTAGGGGTGGAGACCGGGGAGCTGTTTTTT.

The CDR3 protein is CASSYLADQRSFYNEQFF. DNA of the CDR3: TGTGCCAGCAGTTACTTGGCAGATCAGAGGTCCTTCTACAATGAGCAGTTCTTC. The chain uses TRBV6-2 or TRBV6-3 and TRBJ2-1; D remains unclear. Trimming took off 1 base at V and 3 bases at J, with 19 bases between the two ends. The CDR3 loop spans 18 amino acids. Germline V CDR1 and CDR2: MNHEY, SVGEGT.

The chain has TRBV7-3 and TRBJ2-2; a possible D gene is TRBD2 (5 bases). V lost 5 bases, J lost 4 bases, and 11 bases lay in between. The CDR3 spans 14 residues. Germline V gives CDR1 SGHTA, CDR2 FQGTGA. The CDR3 spells CASSPERATGELFF. In nucleotides, the CDR3 is TGTGCCAGCAGCCCCGAGAGGGCCACCGGGGAGCTGTTTTTT.

Turning to this clone: At one of its ends the junction is not consistent with the germline gene, which may arise from a read error. The rearrangement uses TRBV19 and TRBJ2-1; TRBD2 aligns across 15 bases. The CDR3 length is 16 residues. Germline V gene data show CDR1 as LNHDA and CDR2 as SQIVND (reference sequence). The CDR3 loop reads CASSILPGTSGGRRVF. The CDR3 bases are TGTGCCAGTAGTATCCTACCGGGGACTAGCGGGGGGAGGAGAGTCTTC.

The gene calls are TRBV7-9 and TRBJ1-5, with 7 bases aligning to TRBD1. The V and J ends lost 1 base and 7 bases, in that order; junction bases with no gene match: 10. Germline lookup yields CDR1 SEHNR and CDR2 FQNEAQ (reference sequence). The CDR3 is 16 amino acids. For the CDR3, the DNA is TGTGCCAGCAGCTTAGGCTCCGACAGGGCGGAGCAGCCCCAGCATTTT. Its protein product is CASSLGSDRAEQPQHF.

This clone was recorded only once. This sequence joins TRBV28 and TRBJ1-6; no clear D. The CDR3 extends over 18 amino acids. Germline CDR1 MDHEN, CDR2 SYDVKM. The V end was cut by 2 bases, the J end by 0 bases, with 14 bases between. The CDR3 region is CASSLERKRSSYNSPLHF. CDR3 nucleotides: TGTGCCAGCAGTTTAGAGAGGAAGAGGAGCTCCTATAATTCACCCCTCCACTTT. Using reference TRBV28 and TRBJ1-6 for the parts outside the CDR3, the full variable domain is DVKVTQSSRYLVKRTGEKVFLECVQDMDHENMFWYRQDPGLGLRLIYFSYDVKMKEKGDIPEGYSVSREKKERFSLILESASTNQTSMYLCASSLERKRSSYNSPLHFGNGTRLTVT.

DNA for the CDR3: TGTGCCACCATCCACCCGGGGTTGGGAGAGCAGTACTTC. This translates into CATIHPGLGEQYF. The V call is TRBV19, the J call TRBJ2-7; D may be TRBD2 (5 bases). Germline CDR1 reads LNHDA; CDR2 reads SQIVND (reference sequence). The CDR3 consists of 13 residues. Between the trimmed V and J ends, which lost 10 bases and 7 bases, there was a span of 20 bases.

The J gene is TRBJ2-7, the V gene TRBV5-1, with 10 bases aligning to TRBD1. The CDR3 runs to 15 residues. Germline V gives CDR1 SGHRS, CDR2 YFSETQ. Trimming cost V 6 bases and J 2 bases; bases outside gene matches: 8. The CDR3 bases are TGCGCCAGCACGCGTCGGGGACAGGGGACCTACGAGCAGTACTTC. Translated: CASTRRGQGTYEQYF.

The rearrangement links TRBV6-2 or TRBV6-3 to TRBJ2-1; possible D gene TRBD2, 6 bases. V was cut by 4 bases and J by 4 bases, with 14 bases left in between. The CDR3 is made up of 15 amino acids. Germline CDR1 MNHEY, CDR2 SVGEGT. CDR3 residues: CASSLRSGVYNEQFF. CDR3 DNA: TGTGCCAGCAGTTTAAGGTCGGGGGTATACAATGAGCAGTTCTTC.